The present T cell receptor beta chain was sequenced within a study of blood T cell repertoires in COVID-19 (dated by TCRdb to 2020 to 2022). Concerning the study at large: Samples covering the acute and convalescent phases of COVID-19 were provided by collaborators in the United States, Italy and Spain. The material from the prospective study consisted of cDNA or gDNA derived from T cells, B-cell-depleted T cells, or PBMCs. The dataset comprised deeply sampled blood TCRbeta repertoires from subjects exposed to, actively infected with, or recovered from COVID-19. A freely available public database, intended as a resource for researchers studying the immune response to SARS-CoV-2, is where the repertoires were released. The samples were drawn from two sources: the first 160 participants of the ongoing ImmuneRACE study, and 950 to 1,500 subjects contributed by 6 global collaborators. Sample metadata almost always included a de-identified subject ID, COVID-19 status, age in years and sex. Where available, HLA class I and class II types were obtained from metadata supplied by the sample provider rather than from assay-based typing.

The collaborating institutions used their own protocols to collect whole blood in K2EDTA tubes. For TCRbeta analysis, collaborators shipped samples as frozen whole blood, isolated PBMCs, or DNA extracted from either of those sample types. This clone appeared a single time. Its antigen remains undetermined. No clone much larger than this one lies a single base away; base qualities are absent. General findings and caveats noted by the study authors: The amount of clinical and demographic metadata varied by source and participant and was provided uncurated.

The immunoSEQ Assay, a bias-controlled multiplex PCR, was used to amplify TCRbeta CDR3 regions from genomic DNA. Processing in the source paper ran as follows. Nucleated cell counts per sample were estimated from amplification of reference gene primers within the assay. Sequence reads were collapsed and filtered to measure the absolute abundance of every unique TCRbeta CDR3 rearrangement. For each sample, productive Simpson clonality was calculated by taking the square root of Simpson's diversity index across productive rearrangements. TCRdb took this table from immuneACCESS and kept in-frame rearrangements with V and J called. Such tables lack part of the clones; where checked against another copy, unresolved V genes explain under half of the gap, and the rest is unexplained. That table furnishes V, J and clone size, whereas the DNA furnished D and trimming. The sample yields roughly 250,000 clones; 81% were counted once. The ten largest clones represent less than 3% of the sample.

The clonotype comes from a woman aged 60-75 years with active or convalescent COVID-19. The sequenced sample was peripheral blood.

CDR3 sequence: CASGPLTQGNYGYTF. DNA sequence: TGTGCCAGCGGCCCGTTGACACAGGGCAACTATGGCTACACCTTC. This chain is built from TRBV27 and TRBJ1-2; TRBD1 is perhaps the D gene, given 6 matching bases. V sheds 8 bases and J sheds 2 bases, leaving 18 bases between their ends. From a lookup of the germline V gene (reference sequence), CDR1 and CDR2 are MNHEY and SMNVEV. Inclusive of the bounding cysteine and phenylalanine, the CDR3 is 15 residues long. This entry keeps only the CDR3 DNA: 45 bases, framed from base 1.